This T cell receptor beta chain was obtained from a study of PD-1 blockade in classical Hodgkin lymphoma. Regarding this clone: Its antigen is unknown.

Time point of the sample: cycle 4 day 1 (C4D1), after 5 to 7 weeks of nivolumab. Each patient experienced a relapse that followed autologous stem cell transplantation, and brentuximab vedotin exposure varied. Best responses included complete response and partial response; otherwise, the best response was progressive disease. Study-level results: Newly diagnosed patients reportedly trailed healthy donors in baseline TCR diversity. CD4+ TCR diversity, unlike CD8+, rose significantly by C4D1. Complete responders' diversity at baseline resembled that of newly diagnosed patients.

Produced via immunoSEQ multiplex PCR; TCRdb's table is partial and in-frame only. The sample lists tens of thousands of clones, approximately 86% occurring once. Germline V gene sequence: CDR1 MNHEY, CDR2 SMNVEV (reference sequence). There are 20 residues in the CDR3. Unmatched junction bases numbered 19, after V lost 3 bases and J lost 5 bases. This sequence was found in a human donor with classical Hodgkin lymphoma. The specimen comprised peripheral blood mononuclear cells (PBMCs), sampled before the fourth cycle of nivolumab. V gene TRBV27 combines with J gene TRBJ2-7; 13 positions match TRBD2. This CDR3 is CASSFRGAGRGLAGVHEQYF. CDR3 nucleotide sequence: TGTGCCAGCAGTTTTAGGGGAGCTGGGAGAGGACTAGCGGGAGTGCACGAGCAGTACTTC.